Listed below are T cell receptor beta chains from one sample, sequenced in a study of Graves' ophthalmopathy and Graves' hyperthyroidism. TCRdb reprocessed the multiplex PCR reads with MiXCR, giving one entry per CDR3 protein. The table includes over a million distinct CDR3 sequences, about 35% detected once. Sequences were obtained from peripheral blood or thyroid tissue (not recorded which). These TCRs come from an adult man with Graves' hyperthyroidism. The conserved cysteine and the conserved F or W are not part of the CDR3 here.

>TRBV5-1|TRBJ1-4|14
ASSLDGTWGYEKLF
>TRBV7-7|TRBJ2-5|13
ASSGTGGGQETQY
>TRBV5-1|TRBJ2-7|12
ASSPGLAGGEQY
>TRBV15|TRBJ1-2|12
ATSRVRGNYGYT
>TRBV6-6|TRBJ1-2|13
ASSFRTTENYGYT
>TRBV6-5|TRBJ1-1|14
ASREQGALGNTEAF
>TRBV2|TRBJ2-7|10
ASSERLGEQY
>TRBV10-3|TRBJ2-6|16
AISEWAGQDSGANVLT
>TRBV5-6|TRBJ1-4|12
ASSLSAGKRKLF
>TRBV7-7|TRBJ2-5|12
ASSLGRERETQY
>TRBV15|TRBJ1-1|12
ATSDDIPNTEAF
>TRBV29-1|TRBJ2-5|9
SVRSEETQY
>TRBV19|TRBJ1-6|12
ASSTYGGQLPLH
>TRBV6-5|TRBJ1-4|13
ASSKSTATNEKLF
>TRBV9|TRBJ2-6|17
ASSSLQRNKDPGANVLT
>TRBV20-1|TRBJ2-2|13
SAREPDRDTGELF
>TRBV29-1|TRBJ2-2|13
SVYGPVLNTGELF
>TRBV29-1|TRBJ2-7|15
SAQTPGRRLRFLEQY
>TRBV2|TRBJ1-1|11
AGSTTGRTEAF
>TRBV6-1|TRBJ1-2|12
ASSGLSQNYGYT
>TRBV7-2|TRBJ1-6|13
ASSAPGQGGSPLH
>TRBV19|TRBJ2-2|13
ASSMGVTNTGELF
>TRBV29-1|TRBJ1-4|14
SVILLREATNEKLF
>TRBV24-1|TRBJ2-7|8
ATNDQDQY
>TRBV19|TRBJ1-4|12
ASRRAGAREKLF
>TRBV20-1|TRBJ2-7|10
SAREGFGEQY
>TRBV19|TRBJ2-7|12
ASSIATGNYEQY
>TRBV20-1|TRBJ1-6|10
SAGPGYSPLH
>TRBV10-3|TRBJ1-1|13
ASSEDPGQDTEAF
>TRBV4-3|TRBJ1-1|15
ASSPQIGGRLNTEAF
>TRBV19|TRBJ1-1|13
ASTSSGQGRAEAF
>TRBV12-3/TRBV12-4|TRBJ2-7|14
ASSLPGQGLSDEQY
>TRBV7-9|TRBJ1-5|10
ASRRAGTGLH
>TRBV3-1|TRBJ1-5|13
ASSQGTGPQGPQH
>TRBV20-1|TRBJ2-7|10
SSQTGPYEQY
>TRBV14|TRBJ2-5|12
ASSQVNLQETQY
>TRBV20-1|TRBJ1-2|13
SARIPGGVLYGYT
>TRBV7-8|TRBJ2-2|13
ASRSGTSAAGELF
>TRBV5-1|TRBJ1-2|13
ASSLEGQGGYGYT
>TRBV19|TRBJ2-2|13
ASSPHTRTSGELF
>TRBV10-2|TRBJ1-3|14
ASGLGRPSSGNTIY
>TRBV10-3|TRBJ1-5|11
AIRPSEVGPQH
>TRBV5-8|TRBJ1-4|13
ASSSPDSTNEKLF
>TRBV15|TRBJ2-5|13
ATSSGTSGGETQY
>TRBV11-2|TRBJ1-2|12
ASSLEGGYYGYT
>TRBV12-3/TRBV12-4|TRBJ2-7|13
ASSYSSRGQDEQY